One sample yielded the 11 T cell receptor beta chains listed below, sequenced in a study of T cells in Graves' hyperthyroidism and ophthalmopathy. Amplification of TCR beta CDR3 regions was performed using RNA transcripts as template. HTBI primers were employed in a first-round RT-PCR of the TCR CDR3. TCRdb passed the multiplex PCR reads through MiXCR, listing each CDR3 protein once. The table lists a few hundred thousand distinct CDR3 sequences, 15% to 18% of them singletons. Material: blood. These receptors all stem from a woman under 30 with Graves' hyperthyroidism.

This clonotype was observed many times. V and J are TRBV6-1 and TRBJ2-5; D is possibly TRBD1 (5 bases). The CDR3 has 14 amino acids. Germline V gives CDR1 MNHNS, CDR2 SASEGT. V lost 3 bases and J 4 bases, leaving 12 bases between the germline ends. CDR3 region: CASSEKGKAETQYF. The CDR3 nucleotides are TGTGCCAGCAGTGAGAAGGGGAAGGCAGAGACCCAGTACTTC.

This clonotype came up a few times. This chain links TRBV12-3 or TRBV12-4 with TRBJ2-2, with D perhaps matching TRBD1 (6 bases). The CDR3 contains 14 residues. With 10 bases removed from V and 6 bases from J, the gap between germline ends came to 18 bases. The CDR3 bases are TGTGCCAACAAATTCACAGGGTTGTCCGGGGAGCTGTTTTTT. Translated: CANKFTGLSGELFF.

The V call is TRBV29-1, the J call TRBJ2-3; 10 bases agree with TRBD1. The germline CDR1 and CDR2 sequences are SQVTM and ANQGSEA. The length of the CDR3 is 14 residues. The junction had 6 bases not matched to a gene; V was cut back by 6 bases and J by 3 bases. The CDR3: CSVGGDRGTDTQYF. As DNA, the CDR3 is TGCAGCGTGGGTGGGGACAGGGGAACAGATACGCAGTATTTT.

This clonotype appeared many times. The rearrangement joins TRBV27 to TRBJ2-3, with D perhaps matching TRBD2 (7 bases). This CDR3 has 16 amino acids. V gave up 3 bases and J gave up 2 bases, with 15 bases separating them. The V gene's germline CDR1 is MNHEY and CDR2 SMNVEV (reference sequence). Here the CDR3 DNA reads TGTGCCAGCAGTTTCAGAGGGGGGGTGGTCACAGATACGCAGTATTTT. It specifies CASSFRGGVVTDTQYF.

This clonotype was counted ten times or more. The V call is TRBV13, the J call TRBJ1-2; D gene ambiguous. Trimming removed 3 bases from V and 0 bases from J, with 11 bases in between. Germline V gene lookup returns CDR1 PRHDT and CDR2 FYEKMQ (reference sequence). CDR3 length: 15 residues. CDR3 amino acids: CASSLYPTANYGYTF. CDR3 sequence (DNA): TGTGCCAGCAGCTTGTATCCTACAGCTAACTATGGCTACACCTTC.

In its sample, this clonotype was seen many times. The chain is built from TRBV3-1 and TRBJ2-5; the match to TRBD2 covers 10 bases. This CDR3 contains 15 residues. CDR1 is LGHDT, CDR2 YNNKEL, per germline (reference sequence). Trimming cost V 3 bases and J 2 bases; bases outside gene matches: 3. The CDR3 nucleotides are TGTGCCAGCAGCCAGTTAGCGGGGGGACAAGAGACCCAGTACTTC. It codes for CASSQLAGGQETQYF.

The chain employs TRBV6-1 and TRBJ2-7; no definite D call. This CDR3 is built from 11 residues. The V end lost 8 bases, the J end lost 9 bases, and 14 bases lay between the germline ends. Germline assignment: CDR1 MNHNS and CDR2 SASEGT. The CDR3: CASPRCATQYF. DNA for the CDR3: TGTGCCAGCCCGAGGTGTGCCACGCAGTACTTC.

Many counts were recorded for this clonotype. The rearrangement joins TRBV10-2 to TRBJ2-3; TRBD1 might be the D (5 bases). CDR3 length equals 13 residues. CDR1 and CDR2 (germline): WSHSY, SAAADI. V was shortened by 6 bases and J by 8 bases, with 15 bases between the two germline ends. In DNA form, the CDR3 reads TGCGCCAGCAGCCTATTGGACACTCGTACGCAGTATTTT. Encoded protein: CASSLLDTRTQYF.

This clonotype was found a few times. V usage is TRBV11-3 and J usage is TRBJ2-3, with D perhaps TRBD1 or TRBD2 (5 bases each). This CDR3 comprises 14 residues. Germline values: CDR1 SGHNT, CDR2 YENEEA. V was pared by 4 bases and J by 6 bases, with 14 bases between. The CDR3 reads CASSSGPATDTQYF. The CDR3 DNA sequence: TGTGCCAGCAGCTCGGGACCGGCGACGGATACGCAGTATTTT.

This clonotype has a count of ten or more. V gene TRBV27 combines with J gene TRBJ2-1; 10 nucleotides align to TRBD1. This CDR3 has 15 residues. CDR1 MNHEY and CDR2 SMNVEV come from the germline V gene (reference sequence). After removal of 7 bases from V and 4 bases from J, the junction contained 7 bases not matched to a gene. This chain's CDR3 is CASNRGQGGYNEQFF. The CDR3 coding sequence is TGTGCCAGCAATAGAGGACAGGGGGGGTACAATGAGCAGTTCTTC.

In this sample, this clonotype turned up many times. The J gene is TRBJ2-7, the V gene TRBV5-1, with D possibly matching TRBD2 (8 bases). This CDR3 spans 16 amino acids. Trimming stripped 0 bases from V and 4 bases from J, with 17 bases between. The germline V gene has CDR1 SGHRS and CDR2 YFSETQ. CDR3 protein: CASSLAGGGPAYEQYF. DNA of the CDR3: TGCGCCAGCAGCTTGGCGGGAGGGGGCCCCGCGTACGAGCAGTACTTC.